Below, one TCR beta chain is given with its context. Its antigen is not known. The time point was: persistent/refractory GD, antithyroid drugs over 5 years with positive TRAb. RNA extracted from PBMCs served as the sequencing template. An endocrinology department in Xi'an, China, supplied the patients. Collection of peripheral blood (approximately 9 milliliters) was done using EDTA tubes. Germline V gene sequence: CDR1 SGHTA, CDR2 FQGNSA. V lost 7 bases, J lost 0 bases, and 14 bases lay in between. The CDR3 extends over 15 amino acids. This sample was taken from a study of regulatory T cells in long-lasting Graves disease. General study results and limits: The persistent group shared fewer than 3,500 public clonotypes, more than the 966 shared by new patients. Relative to newly diagnosed Graves' patients, persistent ones had lower TCR diversity.

Investigators prepared the TCR beta libraries by applying iRepertoire HTBI primers and Arm-PCR of CDR3 regions. MiXCR, run by TCRdb on the multiplex PCR reads, gives a single entry per CDR3 protein. The data contain roughly 700,000 distinct CDR3 sequences, around 30% of them singletons. Sequencing was performed on peripheral blood mononuclear cells (PBMCs), taken when the disease was refractory, from a patient treated with antithyroid drugs. The chain links TRBV7-2 to TRBJ2-3, with D possibly TRBD1 on 7 matching bases. The TCR comes from a female donor with Graves disease. The CDR3 region is CASNQGGQSTDTQYF. In DNA form, the CDR3 reads TGTGCCAGCAACCAGGGGGGACAGAGCACAGATACGCAGTATTTT.